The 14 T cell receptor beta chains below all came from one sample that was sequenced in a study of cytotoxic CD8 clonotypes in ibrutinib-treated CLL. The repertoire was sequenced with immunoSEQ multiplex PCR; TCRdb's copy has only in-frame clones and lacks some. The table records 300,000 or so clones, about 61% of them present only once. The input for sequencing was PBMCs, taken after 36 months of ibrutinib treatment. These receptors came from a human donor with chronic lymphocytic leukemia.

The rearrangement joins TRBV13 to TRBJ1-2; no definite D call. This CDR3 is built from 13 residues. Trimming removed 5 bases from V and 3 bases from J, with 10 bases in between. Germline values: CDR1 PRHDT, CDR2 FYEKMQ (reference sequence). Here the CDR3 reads CASSETSHYGYTF. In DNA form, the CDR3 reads TGTGCCAGCAGCGAAACTAGTCACTATGGCTACACCTTC.

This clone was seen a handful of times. The CDR3 coding sequence is TGTGCCAGCAGTCGTCAGCGGACTTCCTACGAGCAGTACTTC. Protein product: CASSRQRTSYEQYF. This chain links TRBV2 with TRBJ2-7, with D possibly being TRBD2 (5 bases). Between the trimmed V and J ends, which lost 5 bases and 1 base, there was a span of 12 bases. The CDR3 totals 14 residues. Germline V gene data show CDR1 as SNHLY and CDR2 as FYNNEI. The full variable domain, completed using reference TRBV2 and TRBJ2-7, is EPEVTQTPSHQVTQMGQEVILRCVPISNHLYFYWYRQILGQKVEFLVSFYNNEISEKSEIFDDQFSVERPDGSNFTLKIRSTKLEDSAMYFCASSRQRTSYEQYFGPGTRLTVT.

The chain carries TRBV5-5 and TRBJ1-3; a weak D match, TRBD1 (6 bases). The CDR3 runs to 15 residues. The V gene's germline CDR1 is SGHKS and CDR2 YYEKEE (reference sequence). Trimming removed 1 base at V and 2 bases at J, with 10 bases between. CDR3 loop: CASSLNQGTGNTIYF. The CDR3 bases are TGTGCCAGCAGCTTGAACCAGGGGACTGGAAACACCATATATTTT.

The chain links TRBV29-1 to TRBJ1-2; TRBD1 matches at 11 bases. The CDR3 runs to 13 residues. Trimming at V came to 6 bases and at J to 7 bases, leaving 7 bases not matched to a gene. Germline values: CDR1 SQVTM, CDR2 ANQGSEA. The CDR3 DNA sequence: TGCAGCGTGGACAGGGGGCGGGAAGTTGGCTACACCTTC. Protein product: CSVDRGREVGYTF.

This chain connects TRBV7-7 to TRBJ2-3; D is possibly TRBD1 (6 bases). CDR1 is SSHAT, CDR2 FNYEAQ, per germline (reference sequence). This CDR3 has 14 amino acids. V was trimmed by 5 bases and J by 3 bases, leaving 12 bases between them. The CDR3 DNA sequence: TGTGCCAGCAGCCCGGGACACGGGACAGATACGCAGTATTTT. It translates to CASSPGHGTDTQYF.

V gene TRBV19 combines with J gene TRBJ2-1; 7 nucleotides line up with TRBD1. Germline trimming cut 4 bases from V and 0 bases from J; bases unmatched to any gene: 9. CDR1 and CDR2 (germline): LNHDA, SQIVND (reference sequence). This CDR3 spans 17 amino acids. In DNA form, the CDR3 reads TGTGCCAGTAGTAAAAACAGGGGTCAGAGCTCCTACAATGAGCAGTTCTTC. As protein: CASSKNRGQSSYNEQFF.

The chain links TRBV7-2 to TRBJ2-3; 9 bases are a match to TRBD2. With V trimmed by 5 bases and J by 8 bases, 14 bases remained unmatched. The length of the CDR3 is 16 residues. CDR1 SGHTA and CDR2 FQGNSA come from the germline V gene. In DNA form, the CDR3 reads TGTGCCAGCAGCCAGCAGCCGGGACTAGCCCATCGTACGCAGTATTTT. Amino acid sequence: CASSQQPGLAHRTQYF.

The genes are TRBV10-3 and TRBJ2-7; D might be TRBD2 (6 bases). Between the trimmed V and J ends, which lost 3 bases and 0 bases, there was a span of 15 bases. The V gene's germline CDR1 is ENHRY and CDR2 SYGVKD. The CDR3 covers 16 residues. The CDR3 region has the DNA TGTGCCATCAGTGACCTTCTAGCGCTCAGCTCCTACGAGCAGTACTTC. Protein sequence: CAISDLLALSSYEQYF.

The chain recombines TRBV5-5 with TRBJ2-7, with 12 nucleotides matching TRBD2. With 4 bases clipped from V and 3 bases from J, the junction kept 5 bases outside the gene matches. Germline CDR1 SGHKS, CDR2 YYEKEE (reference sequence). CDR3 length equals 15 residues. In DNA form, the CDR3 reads TGTGCCAGCAGCGCCGGACTAGCGGGATTCTACGAGCAGTACTTC. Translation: CASSAGLAGFYEQYF.

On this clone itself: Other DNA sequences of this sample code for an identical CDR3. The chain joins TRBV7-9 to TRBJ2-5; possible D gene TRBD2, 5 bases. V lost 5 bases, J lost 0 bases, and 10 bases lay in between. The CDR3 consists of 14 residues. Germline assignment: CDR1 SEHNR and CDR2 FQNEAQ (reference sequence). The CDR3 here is CASSGRTYQETQYF. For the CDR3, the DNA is TGTGCCAGCAGCGGGAGAACGTACCAAGAGACCCAGTACTTC.

CDR3 sequence: CASSQEGSGTYEQYF. In DNA form, the CDR3 reads TGCGCCAGCAGCCAAGAAGGGAGCGGTACCTACGAGCAGTACTTC. V usage is TRBV4-3 and J usage is TRBJ2-7; D might be TRBD2 (5 bases). The CDR3 length is 15 residues. Germline values: CDR1 LGHNA, CDR2 YSLEER. V was trimmed by 0 bases and J by 2 bases, leaving 11 bases between them.

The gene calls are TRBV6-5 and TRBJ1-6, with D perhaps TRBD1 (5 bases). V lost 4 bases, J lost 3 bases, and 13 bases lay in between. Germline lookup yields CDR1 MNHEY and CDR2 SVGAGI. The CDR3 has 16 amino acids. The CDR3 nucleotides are TGTGCCAGCAGTTCGACGAGAAGGGGCTATAATTCACCCCTCCACTTT. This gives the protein CASSSTRRGYNSPLHF.

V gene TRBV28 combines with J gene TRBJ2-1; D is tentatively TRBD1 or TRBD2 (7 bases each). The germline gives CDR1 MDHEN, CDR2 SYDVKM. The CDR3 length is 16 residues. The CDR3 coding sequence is TGTGCATCGACAGGGAGGTTAATCGGGAGGAACAATGAGCAGTTCTTC. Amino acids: CASTGRLIGRNNEQFF.

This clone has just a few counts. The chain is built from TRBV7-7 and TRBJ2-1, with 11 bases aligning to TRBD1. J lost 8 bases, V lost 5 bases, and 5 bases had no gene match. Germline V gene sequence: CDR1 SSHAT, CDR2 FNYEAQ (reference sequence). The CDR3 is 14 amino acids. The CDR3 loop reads CASSLGQGAYEQFF. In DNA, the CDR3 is TGTGCCAGCAGCCTAGGACAGGGGGCTTATGAGCAGTTCTTC.